This note documents a single TCR beta chain sequence. The data derive from a study of T cell changes during pregnancy in multiple sclerosis. Sequenced by immunoSEQ multiplex PCR; TCRdb stores in-frame clones only, minus some. The data contain just over 65,000 clones, about 89% of them singletons. Source: peripheral blood, taken in the second trimester of pregnancy. This TCR derives from a female donor with multiple sclerosis, enrolled in a pregnancy study.

CDR3 nucleotide sequence: TGTGCCAGCTCACCGCCTGGGTGGCAGGGAATTGAAAAACTGTTTTTT. Its translation: CASSPPGWQGIEKLFF. The chain links TRBV18 to TRBJ1-4, with a tentative D call TRBD1 (5 bases). Trimming took 3 bases from V and 7 from J, leaving 18 bases between them. Germline CDR1 KGHSH, CDR2 LQKENI. This CDR3 contains 16 residues.